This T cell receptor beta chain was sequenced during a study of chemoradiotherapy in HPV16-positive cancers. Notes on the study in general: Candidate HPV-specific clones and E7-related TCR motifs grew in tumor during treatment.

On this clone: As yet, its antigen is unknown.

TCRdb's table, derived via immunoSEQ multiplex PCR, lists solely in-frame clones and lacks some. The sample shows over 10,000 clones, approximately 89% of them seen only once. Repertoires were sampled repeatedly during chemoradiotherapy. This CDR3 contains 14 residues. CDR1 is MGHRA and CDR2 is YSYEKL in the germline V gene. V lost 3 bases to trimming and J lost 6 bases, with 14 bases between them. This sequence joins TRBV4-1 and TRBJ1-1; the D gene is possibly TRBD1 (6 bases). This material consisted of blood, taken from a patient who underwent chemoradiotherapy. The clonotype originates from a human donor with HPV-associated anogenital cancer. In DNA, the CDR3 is TGCGCCAGCAGCCACACCAGGGGTGGCTCTGAAGCTTTCTTT. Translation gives CASSHTRGGSEAFF.